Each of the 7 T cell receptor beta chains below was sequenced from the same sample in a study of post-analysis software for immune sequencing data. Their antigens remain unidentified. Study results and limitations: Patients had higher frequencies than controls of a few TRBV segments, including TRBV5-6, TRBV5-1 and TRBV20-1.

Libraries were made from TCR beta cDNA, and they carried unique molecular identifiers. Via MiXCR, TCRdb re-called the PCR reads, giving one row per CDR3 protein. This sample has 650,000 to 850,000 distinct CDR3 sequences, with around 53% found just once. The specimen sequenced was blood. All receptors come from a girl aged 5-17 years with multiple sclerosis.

CDR3: CASSKPDRAEAFF. The DNA for the CDR3 is TGTGCCAGCAGCAAGCCGGACAGAGCTGAAGCTTTCTTT. The chain couples TRBV5-5 to TRBJ1-1, with D possibly matching TRBD1 (6 bases). The CDR3 has 13 residues. V lost 4 bases to trimming and J lost 6 bases, with 13 bases between them. Germline lookup yields CDR1 SGHKS and CDR2 YYEKEE (reference sequence).

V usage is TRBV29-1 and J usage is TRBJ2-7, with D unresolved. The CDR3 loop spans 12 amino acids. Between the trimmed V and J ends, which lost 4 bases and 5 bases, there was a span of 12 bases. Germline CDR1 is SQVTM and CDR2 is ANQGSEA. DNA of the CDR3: TGCAGCGTTGGAAACAGCGACAACGAGCAGTACTTC. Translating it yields CSVGNSDNEQYF.

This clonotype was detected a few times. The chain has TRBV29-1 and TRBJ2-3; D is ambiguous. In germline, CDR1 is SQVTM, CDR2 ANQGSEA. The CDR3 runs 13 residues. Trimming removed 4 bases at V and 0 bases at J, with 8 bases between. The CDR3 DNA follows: TGCAGCGTTGCGTCACCAAGCACAGATACGCAGTATTTT. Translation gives CSVASPSTDTQYF.

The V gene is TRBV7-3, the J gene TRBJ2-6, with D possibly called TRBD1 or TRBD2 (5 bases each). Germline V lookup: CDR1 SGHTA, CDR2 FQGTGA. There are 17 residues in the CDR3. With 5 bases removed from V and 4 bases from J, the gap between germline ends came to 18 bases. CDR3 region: CASSPGTSSNGANVLTF. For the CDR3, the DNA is TGTGCCAGCAGCCCCGGGACCTCCTCTAACGGGGCCAACGTCCTGACTTTC.

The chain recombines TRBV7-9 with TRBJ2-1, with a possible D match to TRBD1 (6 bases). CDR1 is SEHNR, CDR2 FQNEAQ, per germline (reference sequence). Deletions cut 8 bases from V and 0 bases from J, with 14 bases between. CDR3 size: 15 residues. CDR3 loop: CASGSTGSSYNEQFF. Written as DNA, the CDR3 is TGTGCCAGCGGATCTACAGGGAGCTCCTACAATGAGCAGTTCTTC.

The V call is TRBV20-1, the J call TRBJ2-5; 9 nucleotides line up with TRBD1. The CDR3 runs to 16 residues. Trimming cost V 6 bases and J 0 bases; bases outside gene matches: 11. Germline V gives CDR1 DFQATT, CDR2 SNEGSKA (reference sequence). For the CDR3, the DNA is TGCAGTGCGATCGGACAGGGGAGATTGGACCAAGAGACCCAGTACTTC. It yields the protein CSAIGQGRLDQETQYF.

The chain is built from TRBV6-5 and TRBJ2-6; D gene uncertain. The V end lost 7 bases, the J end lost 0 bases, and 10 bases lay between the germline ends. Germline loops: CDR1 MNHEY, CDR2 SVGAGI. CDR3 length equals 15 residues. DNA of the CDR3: TGTGCCAGCAACAAAGGCCACTCTGGGGCCAACGTCCTGACTTTC. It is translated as CASNKGHSGANVLTF.